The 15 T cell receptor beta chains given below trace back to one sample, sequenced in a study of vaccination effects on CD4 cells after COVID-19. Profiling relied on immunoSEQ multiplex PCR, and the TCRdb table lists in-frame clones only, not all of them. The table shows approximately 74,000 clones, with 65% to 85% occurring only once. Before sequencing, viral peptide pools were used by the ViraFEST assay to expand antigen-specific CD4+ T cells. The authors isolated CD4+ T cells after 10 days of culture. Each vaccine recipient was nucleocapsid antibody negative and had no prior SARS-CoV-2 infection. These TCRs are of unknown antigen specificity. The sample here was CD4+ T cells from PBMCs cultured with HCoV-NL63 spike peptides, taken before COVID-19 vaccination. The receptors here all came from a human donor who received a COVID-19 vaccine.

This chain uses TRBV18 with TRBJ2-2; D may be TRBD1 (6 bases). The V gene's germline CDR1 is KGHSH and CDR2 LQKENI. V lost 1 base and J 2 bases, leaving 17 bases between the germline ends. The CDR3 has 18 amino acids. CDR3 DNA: TGTGCCAGCTCACCACGCAAGCGGCAGGGGTATAACACCGGGGAGCTGTTTTTT. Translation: CASSPRKRQGYNTGELFF.

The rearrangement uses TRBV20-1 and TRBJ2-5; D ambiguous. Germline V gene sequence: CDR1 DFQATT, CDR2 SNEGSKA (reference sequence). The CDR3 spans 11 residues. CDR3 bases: TGCAGCAGGATCGCTCAAGAGACCCAGTACTTC. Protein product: CSRIAQETQYF.

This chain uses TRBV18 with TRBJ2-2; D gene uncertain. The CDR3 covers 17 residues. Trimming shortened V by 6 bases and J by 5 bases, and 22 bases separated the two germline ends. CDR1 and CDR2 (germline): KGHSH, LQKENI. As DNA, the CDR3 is TGTGCCAGCTCCATCGGATTGGGTCGGTCTGTGACCGGGGAGCTGTTTTTT. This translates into CASSIGLGRSVTGELFF.

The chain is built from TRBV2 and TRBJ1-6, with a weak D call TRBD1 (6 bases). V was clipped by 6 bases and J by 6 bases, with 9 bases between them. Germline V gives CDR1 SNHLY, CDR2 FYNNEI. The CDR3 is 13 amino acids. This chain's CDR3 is CASSRGSNSPLHF. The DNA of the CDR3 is TGTGCCAGCAGCAGGGGATCTAATTCACCCCTCCACTTT.

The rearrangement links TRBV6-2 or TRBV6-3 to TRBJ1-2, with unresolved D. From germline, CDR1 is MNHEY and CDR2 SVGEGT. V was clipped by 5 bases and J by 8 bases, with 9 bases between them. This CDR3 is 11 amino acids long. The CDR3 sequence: CASSSLRGYTF. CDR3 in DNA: TGTGCCAGCAGTAGCTTGAGGGGCTACACCTTC.

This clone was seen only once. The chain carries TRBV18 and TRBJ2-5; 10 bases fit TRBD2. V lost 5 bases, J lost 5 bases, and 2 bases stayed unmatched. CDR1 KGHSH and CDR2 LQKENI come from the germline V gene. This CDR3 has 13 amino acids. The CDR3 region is CASSMGLAETQYF. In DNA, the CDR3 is TGTGCCAGCTCAATGGGACTAGCGGAGACCCAGTACTTC.

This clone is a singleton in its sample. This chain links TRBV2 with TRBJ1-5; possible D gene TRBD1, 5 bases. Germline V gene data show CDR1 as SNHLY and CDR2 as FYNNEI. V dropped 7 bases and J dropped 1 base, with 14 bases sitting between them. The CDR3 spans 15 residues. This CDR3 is CASTEGGVSNQPQHF. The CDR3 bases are TGTGCCAGCACCGAGGGAGGGGTGAGCAATCAGCCCCAGCATTTT.

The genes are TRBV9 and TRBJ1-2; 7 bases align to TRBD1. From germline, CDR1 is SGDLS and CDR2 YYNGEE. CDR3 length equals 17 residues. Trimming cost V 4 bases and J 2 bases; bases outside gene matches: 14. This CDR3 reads CASSRGTVPGGNYGYTF. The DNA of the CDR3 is TGTGCCAGCAGCAGAGGGACGGTGCCAGGGGGGAACTATGGCTACACCTTC.

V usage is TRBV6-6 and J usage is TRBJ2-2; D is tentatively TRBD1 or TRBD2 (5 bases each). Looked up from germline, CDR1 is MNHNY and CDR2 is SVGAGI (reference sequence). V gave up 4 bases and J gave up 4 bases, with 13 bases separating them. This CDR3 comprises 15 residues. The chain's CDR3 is CASSLSGTFTGELFF. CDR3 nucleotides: TGTGCCAGCAGTTTATCCGGGACGTTCACCGGGGAGCTGTTTTTT.

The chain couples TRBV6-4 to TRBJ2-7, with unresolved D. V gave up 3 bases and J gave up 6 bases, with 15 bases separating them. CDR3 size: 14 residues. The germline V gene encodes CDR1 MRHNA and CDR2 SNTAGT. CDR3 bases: TGTGCCAGCAGTGATGCCCTAACGACGGGCGAGCAGTACGTC. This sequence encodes CASSDALTTGEQYV.

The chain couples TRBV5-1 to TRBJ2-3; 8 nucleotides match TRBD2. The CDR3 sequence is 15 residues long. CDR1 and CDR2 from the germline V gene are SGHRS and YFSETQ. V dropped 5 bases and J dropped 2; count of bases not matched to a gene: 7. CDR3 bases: TGCGCCAGCAGTTCCACTAGCGGAGCCACAGATACGCAGTATTTT. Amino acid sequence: CASSSTSGATDTQYF.

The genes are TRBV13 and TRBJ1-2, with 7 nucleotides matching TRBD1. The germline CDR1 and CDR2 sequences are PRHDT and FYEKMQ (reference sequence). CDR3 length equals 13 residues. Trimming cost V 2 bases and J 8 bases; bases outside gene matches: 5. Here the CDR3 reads CASSLSDRVGYTF. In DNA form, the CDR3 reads TGTGCCAGCAGCTTAAGCGACAGGGTCGGCTACACCTTC.

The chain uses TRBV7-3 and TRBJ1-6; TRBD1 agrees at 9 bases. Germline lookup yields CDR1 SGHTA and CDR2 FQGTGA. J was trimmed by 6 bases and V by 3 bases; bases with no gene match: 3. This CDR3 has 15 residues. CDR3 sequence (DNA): TGTGCCAGCAGCTTGGGGACAGGGCGTAATTCACCCCTCCACTTT. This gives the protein CASSLGTGRNSPLHF.

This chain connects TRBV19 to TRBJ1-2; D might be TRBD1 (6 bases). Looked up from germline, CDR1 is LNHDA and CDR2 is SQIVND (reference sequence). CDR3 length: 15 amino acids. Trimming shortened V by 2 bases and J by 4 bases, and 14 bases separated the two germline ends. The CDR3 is CASSINREASYGYTF. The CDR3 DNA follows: TGTGCCAGTAGTATAAACAGGGAAGCAAGCTATGGCTACACCTTC.

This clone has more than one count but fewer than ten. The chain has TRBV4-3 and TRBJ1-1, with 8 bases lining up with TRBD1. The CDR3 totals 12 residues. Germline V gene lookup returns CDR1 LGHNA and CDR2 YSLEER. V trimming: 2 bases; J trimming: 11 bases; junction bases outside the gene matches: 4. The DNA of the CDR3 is TGCGCCAGCAGCCAATTGACAGGGGCGGCTTTCTTT. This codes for CASSQLTGAAFF.